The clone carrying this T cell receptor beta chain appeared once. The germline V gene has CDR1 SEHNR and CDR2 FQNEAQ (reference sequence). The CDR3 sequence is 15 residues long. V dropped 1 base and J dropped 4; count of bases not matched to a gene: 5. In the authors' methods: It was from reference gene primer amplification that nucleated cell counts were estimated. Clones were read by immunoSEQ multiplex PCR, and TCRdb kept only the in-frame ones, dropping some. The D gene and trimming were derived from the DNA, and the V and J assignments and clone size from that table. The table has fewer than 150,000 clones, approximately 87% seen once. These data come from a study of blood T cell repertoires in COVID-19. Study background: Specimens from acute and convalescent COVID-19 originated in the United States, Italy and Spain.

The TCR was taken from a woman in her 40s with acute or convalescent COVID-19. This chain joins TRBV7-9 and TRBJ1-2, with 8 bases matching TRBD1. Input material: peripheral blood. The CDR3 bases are TGTGCCAGCAGCTTAGGGTCAGGGGGCTTCTATGGCTACACCTTC. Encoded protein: CASSLGSGGFYGYTF.